What follows are 17 T cell receptor beta chains derived from one specimen sequenced in a study of CXCR3-negative and CXCR3-positive naive CD8 T cells. Regarding the study as a whole: The TRB CDR3s that CXCR3-positive naive cells carried were more hydrophobic than those of CXCR3-negative naive cells.

5' RACE that incorporated UMI labels was used to prepare the TRB cDNA libraries. TCRdb re-analyzed the 5' RACE reads; it lists each CDR3 protein once, without DNA. This repertoire includes about 94,000 distinct CDR3 sequences. These receptors' antigens are unknown. Source material: naive CXCR3+ CD8+ T cells from blood. Sample subset: CD45RO-CCR7+CD27+CD95- naive CD8+ T cells expressing CXCR3 (TNR3+). Source of these receptors: a human donor in good health. Some clones in this sample may be carry-over from other donors' samples.

The CDR3 sequence: CASSLPDRQKTQYF. The V and J genes are TRBV7-9 and TRBJ2-5. The CDR3 length is 14 residues. CDR1 is SEHNR and CDR2 is FQNEAQ in the germline V gene (reference sequence).

The genes are TRBV29-1 and TRBJ1-1. CDR3 length: 12 amino acids. The germline V gene encodes CDR1 SQVTM and CDR2 ANQGSEA. The CDR3 sequence is CSVEPQEGEAFF.

The gene calls are TRBV2 and TRBJ2-7; checking the TCRdb D call of TRBD1 is not possible without DNA. Germline CDR1 reads SNHLY; CDR2 reads FYNNEI. This CDR3 has 12 residues. Here the CDR3 reads CASERGTYEQYF.

The J gene is TRBJ1-6, the V gene TRBV6-6; without DNA, the TCRdb call of TRBD1 cannot be checked. CDR1 and CDR2 from the germline V gene are MNHNY and SVGAGI (reference sequence). This CDR3 is built from 13 residues. The CDR3 region is CASIDRYNSPLHF.

The chain couples TRBV5-1 to TRBJ2-1. Per the germline V gene, CDR1 is SGHRS and CDR2 is YFSETQ. There are 12 residues in the CDR3. The CDR3 is CASSLVAYEQFF.

The chain uses TRBV15 and TRBJ1-5; TCRdb names TRBD1, which stays unverified in the absence of DNA. The CDR3 contains 14 residues. In germline, CDR1 is LNHNV, CDR2 YYDKDF (reference sequence). The CDR3: CATSRSTGNQPQHF.

The rearrangement uses TRBV28 and TRBJ2-7; TCRdb's D gene call, TRBD1, goes unchecked for lack of DNA. CDR3 length: 15 amino acids. The germline gives CDR1 MDHEN, CDR2 SYDVKM. The CDR3 spells CASSTGQGGSYEQYF.

The V and J genes are TRBV12-3 or TRBV12-4 and TRBJ2-2; as DNA is missing, the TRBD1 call by TCRdb cannot be tested. The CDR3 extends over 14 amino acids. CDR3 in amino acids: CASRTGGELGELFF.

J is TRBJ2-7 and V is TRBV28; TCRdb indicates TRBD2, and absent DNA this call remains unverified. The CDR3 runs 16 residues. CDR1 is MDHEN and CDR2 is SYDVKM in the germline V gene. The CDR3 is CASSEKTGLSTYEQYF.

This chain connects TRBV6-6 to TRBJ2-7; checking the TCRdb D call of TRBD2 is not possible without DNA. The CDR3 has 15 residues. Germline V CDR1 and CDR2: MNHNY, SVGAGI (reference sequence). CDR3 region: CASSSGLAGSYEQYF.

The gene calls are TRBV7-9 and TRBJ2-7; with no DNA, the TCRdb D assignment of TRBD1 cannot be verified. CDR1 and CDR2 (germline): SEHNR, FQNEAQ (reference sequence). The CDR3 length is 14 residues. The CDR3 spells CASSSYGQAYEQYF.

The chain links TRBV28 to TRBJ2-7; TCRdb picks TRBD1, but there is no DNA to check that call. From germline, CDR1 is MDHEN and CDR2 SYDVKM. The CDR3 spans 14 residues. CDR3 residues: CASRYAGGPYEQYF.

The rearrangement links TRBV12-3 or TRBV12-4 to TRBJ2-7; as DNA is missing, the TRBD2 call by TCRdb cannot be tested. The CDR3 totals 15 residues. CDR3 amino acids: CASSLRLAGHYEQYF.

The CDR3 here is CASSVSSGASYEQYF. The chain carries TRBV9 and TRBJ2-7; as DNA is missing, the TRBD1 call by TCRdb cannot be tested. There are 15 residues in the CDR3. Germline CDR1 reads SGDLS; CDR2 reads YYNGEE.

The chain recombines TRBV7-9 with TRBJ2-1; with no DNA, the TCRdb D assignment of TRBD2 cannot be verified. CDR3 length: 14 amino acids. Germline assignment: CDR1 SEHNR and CDR2 FQNEAQ (reference sequence). CDR3 amino acids: CASSTGALYNEQFF.

The rearrangement uses TRBV20-1 and TRBJ2-7. The germline CDR1 and CDR2 sequences are DFQATT and SNEGSKA (reference sequence). CDR3 length: 15 amino acids. CDR3 sequence reads: CSARDVVREDLWQYF.

The V call is TRBV4-1, the J call TRBJ2-7; no DNA is available, so the TRBD2 call from TCRdb remains unchecked. From germline, CDR1 is MGHRA and CDR2 YSYEKL. The CDR3 runs 15 residues. CDR3 region: CASSQDPGGRYEQYF.